This TCR beta chain was identified in a study of cytomegalovirus exposure and HLA in healthy donors. Study background: A previous analysis identified 95 million to 120 million unique TCR beta sequences derived from roughly 180 million T cells. Study-level findings and limits: For cytomegalovirus status, the classifier reportedly gave diagnoses with high specificity and sensitivity.

Each donor's status was that of a healthy bone marrow donor. The study ran its PCR with 60 Vbeta and 13 Jbeta primers. The table came from immunoSEQ multiplex PCR; TCRdb's copy has only in-frame clones and leaves some out. Among 90,000 to 120,000 clones listed, around 73% were seen once. As for this clone: Its antigen is unknown.

The CDR3 totals 16 residues. Unmatched junction bases numbered 6, after V lost 2 bases and J lost 2 bases. The germline V gene encodes CDR1 MNHGY and CDR2 SAAAGT. The TCR was taken from a man aged 25 to 40 in good health and CMV-seronegative. The sample taken for sequencing was PBMCs. The chain carries TRBV6-8 and TRBJ2-5; TRBD2 aligns across 9 bases. CDR3 in amino acids: CASSYIPSGIQETQYF. In DNA, the CDR3 is TGTGCCAGCAGTTACATCCCTAGCGGGATTCAAGAGACCCAGTACTTC.